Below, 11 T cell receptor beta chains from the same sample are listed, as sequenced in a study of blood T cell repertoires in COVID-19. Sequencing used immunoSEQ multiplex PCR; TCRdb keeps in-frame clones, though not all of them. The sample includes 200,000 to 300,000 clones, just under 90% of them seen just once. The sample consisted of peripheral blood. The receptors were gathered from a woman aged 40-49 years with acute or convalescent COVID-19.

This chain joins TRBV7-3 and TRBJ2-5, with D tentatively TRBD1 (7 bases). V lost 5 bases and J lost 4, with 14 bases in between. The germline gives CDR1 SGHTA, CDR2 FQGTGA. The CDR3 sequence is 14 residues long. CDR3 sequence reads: CASSRNRGGETQYF. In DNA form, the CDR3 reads TGTGCCAGCAGCAGAAACAGGGGAGGAGAGACCCAGTACTTC.

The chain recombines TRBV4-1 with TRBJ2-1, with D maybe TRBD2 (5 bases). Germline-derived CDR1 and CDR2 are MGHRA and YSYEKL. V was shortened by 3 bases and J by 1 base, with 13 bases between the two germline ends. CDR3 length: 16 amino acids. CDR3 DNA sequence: TGCGCCAGCAGCCACGGGTGGTCGGGATCCTACAATGAGCAGTTCTTC. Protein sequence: CASSHGWSGSYNEQFF.

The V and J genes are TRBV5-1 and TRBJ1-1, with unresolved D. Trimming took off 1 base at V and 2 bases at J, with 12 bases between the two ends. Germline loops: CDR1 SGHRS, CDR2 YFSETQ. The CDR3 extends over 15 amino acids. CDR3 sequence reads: CASSLFLRDNTEAFF. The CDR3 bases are TGCGCCAGCAGCTTGTTTCTCCGAGATAACACTGAAGCTTTCTTT.

CDR3 in amino acids: CASSPLAGVNTEAFF. The CDR3 DNA follows: TGCGCCAGCAGCCCCTTGGCAGGGGTGAACACTGAAGCTTTCTTT. V usage is TRBV5-1 and J usage is TRBJ1-1; TRBD1 might be the D (6 bases). In germline, CDR1 is SGHRS, CDR2 YFSETQ. Trimming stripped 4 bases from V and 0 bases from J, with 13 bases between. CDR3 length equals 15 residues.

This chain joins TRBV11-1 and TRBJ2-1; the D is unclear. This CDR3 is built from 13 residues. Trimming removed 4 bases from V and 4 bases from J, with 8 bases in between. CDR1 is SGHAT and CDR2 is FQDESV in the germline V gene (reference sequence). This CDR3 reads CASSSTDYNEQFF. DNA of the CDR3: TGTGCCAGCAGCTCAACAGATTACAATGAGCAGTTCTTC.

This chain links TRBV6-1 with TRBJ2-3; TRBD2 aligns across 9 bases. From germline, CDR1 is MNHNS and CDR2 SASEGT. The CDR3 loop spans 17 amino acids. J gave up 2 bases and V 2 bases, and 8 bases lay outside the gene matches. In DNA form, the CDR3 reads TGTGCCAGCAGTGAAAACCTCCTAGCGGGATACACAGATACGCAGTATTTT. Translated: CASSENLLAGYTDTQYF.

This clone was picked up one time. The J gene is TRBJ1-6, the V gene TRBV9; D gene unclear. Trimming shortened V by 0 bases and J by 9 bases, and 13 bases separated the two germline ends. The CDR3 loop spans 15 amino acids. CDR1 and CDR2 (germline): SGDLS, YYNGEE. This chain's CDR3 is CASSVGVGVSSPLHF. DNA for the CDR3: TGTGCCAGCAGCGTAGGAGTGGGAGTTAGTTCACCCCTCCACTTT.

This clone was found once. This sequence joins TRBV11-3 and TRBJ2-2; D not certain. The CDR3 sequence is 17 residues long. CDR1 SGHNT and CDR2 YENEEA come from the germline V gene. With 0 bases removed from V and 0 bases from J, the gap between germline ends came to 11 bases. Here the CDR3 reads CASSLDRITSNTGELFF. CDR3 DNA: TGTGCCAGCAGCTTAGACAGAATTACATCGAACACCGGGGAGCTGTTTTTT.

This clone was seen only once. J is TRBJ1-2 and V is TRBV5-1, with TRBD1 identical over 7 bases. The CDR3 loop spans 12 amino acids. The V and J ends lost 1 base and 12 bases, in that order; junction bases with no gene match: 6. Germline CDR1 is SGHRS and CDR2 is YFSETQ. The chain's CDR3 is CASSLSQGDHTF. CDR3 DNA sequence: TGCGCCAGCAGCTTGAGCCAGGGGGACCACACCTTC.

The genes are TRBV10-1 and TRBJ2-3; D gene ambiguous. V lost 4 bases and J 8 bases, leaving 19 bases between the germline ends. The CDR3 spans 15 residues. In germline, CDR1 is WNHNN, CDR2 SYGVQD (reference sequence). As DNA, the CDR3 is TGCGCCAGCAGTGCTTCGAGCTCTCATAGAGTTACGCAGTATTTT. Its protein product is CASSASSSHRVTQYF.

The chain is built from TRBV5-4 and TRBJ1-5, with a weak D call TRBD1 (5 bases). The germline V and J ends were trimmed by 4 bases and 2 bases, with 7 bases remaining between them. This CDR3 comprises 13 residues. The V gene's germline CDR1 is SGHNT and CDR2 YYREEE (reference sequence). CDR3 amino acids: CASSRGGNQPQHF. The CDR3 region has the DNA TGTGCCAGCAGCCGGGGGGGCAATCAGCCCCAGCATTTT.